Listed here are 7 T cell receptor beta chains from one sample, sequenced in a study of tumor T cells in aggressive B-cell lymphoma. Only in-frame clones appear in the TCRdb table, and some are missing; sequencing was by immunoSEQ multiplex PCR. The repertoire consists of some 7,200 clones, with approximately 86% occurring once and the leading ten covering 2.5% to 4%. The specimen was tumor tissue. The receptors were gathered from an adult with diffuse large B cell lymphoma. Some clones in this sample may be carry-over from other donors' samples.

The chain carries TRBV9 and TRBJ2-3; tentatively, D is TRBD2 (6 bases). Trimming removed 2 bases from V and 0 bases from J, with 10 bases in between. The CDR3 length is 15 residues. Germline V gene sequence: CDR1 SGDLS, CDR2 YYNGEE. The CDR3 loop reads CASSVYGTSTDTQYF. Written as DNA, the CDR3 is TGTGCCAGCAGCGTGTATGGGACTAGCACAGATACGCAGTATTTT.

J is TRBJ1-1 and V is TRBV28; D gene unclear. V was trimmed by 4 bases and J by 5 bases, leaving 20 bases between them. The CDR3 is 16 amino acids. CDR1 is MDHEN, CDR2 SYDVKM, per germline. CDR3 in DNA: TGTGCCAGCAGTTATCTTGACGGACTCCAAGGGACTGAAGCTTTCTTT. It is translated as CASSYLDGLQGTEAFF.

The chain combines TRBV5-1 with TRBJ2-5; 8 bases match TRBD2. V dropped 0 bases and J dropped 4; count of bases not matched to a gene: 11. CDR3 length: 17 amino acids. Germline loops: CDR1 SGHRS, CDR2 YFSETQ. The CDR3: CASSLGGGAGVRETQYF. CDR3 DNA sequence: TGCGCCAGCAGCTTGGGCGGTGGAGCGGGGGTAAGAGAGACCCAGTACTTC.

This clone was detected a few times. The chain links TRBV7-6 to TRBJ2-1; tentatively, D is TRBD2 (5 bases). The V and J ends lost 3 bases and 8 bases respectively, with 8 bases between them. The V gene's germline CDR1 is SGHVS and CDR2 FNYEAQ. The CDR3 loop spans 12 amino acids. The CDR3 DNA sequence: TGTGCCAGCAGCTTTAGCGAGGATGAGCAGTTCTTC. This codes for CASSFSEDEQFF.

The gene calls are TRBV4-1 and TRBJ1-5, with 7 bases lining up with TRBD1. V was pared by 5 bases and J by 4 bases, with 2 bases of the junction left unmatched. Germline values: CDR1 MGHRA, CDR2 YSYEKL. This CDR3 is built from 13 residues. The CDR3 region is CASSWDSNQPQHF. CDR3 nucleotide sequence: TGCGCCAGCAGCTGGGACAGTAATCAGCCCCAGCATTTT.

The chain combines TRBV2 with TRBJ1-1; weak D call: TRBD1 (6 bases). Germline assignment: CDR1 SNHLY and CDR2 FYNNEI. V gave up 5 bases and J gave up 2 bases, with 9 bases separating them. The CDR3 loop spans 13 amino acids. The CDR3 spells CASSSDSNTEAFF. The DNA for the CDR3 is TGTGCCAGCAGTTCGGACAGCAACACTGAAGCTTTCTTT.

Written as DNA, the CDR3 is TGCGCCAGCAGCTTCGATGCGGGAGGGCTCATCAATGAGCAGTTCTTC. Protein: CASSFDAGGLINEQFF. V and J are TRBV5-1 and TRBJ2-1, with 9 bases lining up with TRBD2. This CDR3 is 16 amino acids long. With 2 bases clipped from V and 6 bases from J, the junction kept 9 bases outside the gene matches. Germline-derived CDR1 and CDR2 are SGHRS and YFSETQ.